This passage covers 10 T cell receptor beta chains from one sample sequenced in a study of blood T cell repertoires in COVID-19. Measured with immunoSEQ multiplex PCR; TCRdb has only the in-frame clones, and not every one. Altogether roughly 250,000 clones are present, around 85% being singletons, with the ten largest covering approximately 4%. The sample taken for sequencing was peripheral blood. The receptors stem from a woman in her thirties or forties with active or convalescent COVID-19.

The chain has TRBV10-3 and TRBJ2-1; 11 nucleotides line up with TRBD1. The germline gives CDR1 ENHRY, CDR2 SYGVKD. The CDR3 covers 13 residues. Losses at the gene ends were 5 bases for V and 8 bases for J; bases not matched to a gene: 2. CDR3 in amino acids: CAISWTGGDEQFF. Written as DNA, the CDR3 is TGTGCCATCAGTTGGACAGGGGGCGATGAGCAGTTCTTC.

The V call is TRBV5-6, the J call TRBJ2-1, with a possible D match to TRBD2 (6 bases). V lost 2 bases and J lost 6, with 12 bases in between. The CDR3 loop spans 14 amino acids. The germline gives CDR1 SGHDT, CDR2 YYEEEE. CDR3 nucleotide sequence: TGTGCCAGCAGCTTACCCACTAGCATCAATGAGCAGTTCTTC. Protein: CASSLPTSINEQFF.

The CDR3 is CASSFYPRGADTGELFF. As DNA, the CDR3 is TGTGCCAGCAGCTTCTACCCCCGGGGGGCAGATACCGGGGAGCTGTTTTTT. The V and J genes are TRBV7-6 and TRBJ2-2, with D perhaps matching TRBD2 (7 bases). Germline lookup yields CDR1 SGHVS and CDR2 FNYEAQ. CDR3 length equals 17 residues. Trimming took off 3 bases at V and 5 bases at J, with 19 bases between the two ends. Full variable domain (rest looked up from reference TRBV7-6 and TRBJ2-2): GAGVSQSPRYKVTKRGQDVALRCDPISGHVSLYWYRQALGQGPEFLTYFNYEAQQDKSGLPNDRFSAERPEGSISTLTIQRTEQRDSAMYRCASSFYPRGADTGELFFGEGSRLTVL.

This clone was seen only once. This chain links TRBV6-5 with TRBJ2-1; D is perhaps TRBD2 (6 bases). CDR1 is MNHEY and CDR2 is SVGAGI in the germline V gene. The CDR3 has 15 amino acids. V was cut by 2 bases and J by 7 bases, with 15 bases left in between. CDR3 sequence (DNA): TGTGCCAGCAGTTACGGGTCGCGGGGTTTTAATGAGCAGTTCTTC. It yields the protein CASSYGSRGFNEQFF.

The chain has TRBV7-9 and TRBJ1-1, with D possibly matching TRBD1 (5 bases). Trimming pared 7 bases from V and 6 bases from J, leaving 18 bases between. CDR3 length equals 14 residues. Germline lookup yields CDR1 SEHNR and CDR2 FQNEAQ (reference sequence). In DNA form, the CDR3 reads TGTGCCAGCATCCGAGATGGGGGGTTCGCTGAAGCTTTCTTT. This gives the protein CASIRDGGFAEAFF.

The chain combines TRBV29-1 with TRBJ2-3; 9 nucleotides agree with TRBD2. CDR3 length: 12 amino acids. J was trimmed by 6 bases and V by 4 bases; bases with no gene match: 2. Germline V gene lookup returns CDR1 SQVTM and CDR2 ANQGSEA. The CDR3, as DNA: TGCAGCGTTGGAGCGGGGGGCGATACGCAGTATTTT. Translating it yields CSVGAGGDTQYF.

V gene TRBV4-2 combines with J gene TRBJ2-6, with D perhaps TRBD2 (7 bases). The CDR3 is 17 residues long. Per the germline V gene, CDR1 is LGHNA and CDR2 is YNFKEQ. Between the trimmed V and J ends, which lost 3 bases and 4 bases, there was a span of 16 bases. The CDR3 spells CASSHRRGGPGANVLTF. The CDR3 nucleotides read TGTGCCAGCAGCCACAGGAGGGGGGGGCCCGGGGCCAACGTCCTGACTTTC.

The sample holds many counts of this clone. This sequence joins TRBV4-1 and TRBJ2-3, with 7 nucleotides matching TRBD2. The CDR3 spans 13 residues. V trimming: 9 bases; J trimming: 1 base; junction bases outside the gene matches: 4. Germline-derived CDR1 and CDR2 are MGHRA and YSYEKL. The chain's CDR3 is CASTSVGTDTQYF. The CDR3 nucleotides read TGCGCCAGTACTAGCGTCGGCACAGATACGCAGTATTTT.

The genes are TRBV30 and TRBJ1-5; D perhaps matches TRBD1 (6 bases). Per germline, CDR1 GTSNPN and CDR2 SVGIG (reference sequence). The V end lost 5 bases, the J end lost 6 bases, and 20 bases lay between the germline ends. This CDR3 spans 15 amino acids. The CDR3 sequence: CAWFSGGSNTQPQHF. Written as DNA, the CDR3 is TGTGCCTGGTTTTCTGGGGGCTCTAACACTCAGCCCCAGCATTTT.

The chain has TRBV29-1 and TRBJ1-2; tentatively, D is TRBD1 (6 bases). V was trimmed by 3 bases and J by 5 bases, leaving 10 bases between them. The germline V gene has CDR1 SQVTM and CDR2 ANQGSEA. This CDR3 is built from 12 residues. The CDR3 sequence: CSVELGAYGYTF. In DNA form, the CDR3 reads TGCAGCGTTGAGTTGGGGGCGTATGGCTACACCTTC. Filled out from reference TRBV29-1 and TRBJ1-2, the complete variable domain reads SAVISQKPSRDICQRGTSLTIQCQVDSQVTMMFWYRQQPGQSLTLIATANQGSEATYESGFVIDKFPISRPNLTFSTLTVSNMSPEDSSIYLCSVELGAYGYTFGSGTRLTVV.